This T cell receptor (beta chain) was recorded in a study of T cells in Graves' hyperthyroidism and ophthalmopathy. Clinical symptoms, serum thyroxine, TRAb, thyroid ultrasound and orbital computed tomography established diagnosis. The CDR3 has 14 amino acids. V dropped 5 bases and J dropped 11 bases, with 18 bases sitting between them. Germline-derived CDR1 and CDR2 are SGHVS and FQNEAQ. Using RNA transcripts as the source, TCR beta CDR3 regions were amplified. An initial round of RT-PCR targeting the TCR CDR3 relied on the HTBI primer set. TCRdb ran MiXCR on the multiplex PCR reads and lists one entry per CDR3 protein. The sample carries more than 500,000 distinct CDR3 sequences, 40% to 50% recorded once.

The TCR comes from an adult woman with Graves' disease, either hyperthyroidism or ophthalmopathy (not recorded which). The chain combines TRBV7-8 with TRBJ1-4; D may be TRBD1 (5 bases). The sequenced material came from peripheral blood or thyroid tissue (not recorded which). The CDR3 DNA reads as TGTGCCAGCAGCCCCCGGGGCGACCTTGGGAAACTGTTTTTT. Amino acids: CASSPRGDLGKLFF.